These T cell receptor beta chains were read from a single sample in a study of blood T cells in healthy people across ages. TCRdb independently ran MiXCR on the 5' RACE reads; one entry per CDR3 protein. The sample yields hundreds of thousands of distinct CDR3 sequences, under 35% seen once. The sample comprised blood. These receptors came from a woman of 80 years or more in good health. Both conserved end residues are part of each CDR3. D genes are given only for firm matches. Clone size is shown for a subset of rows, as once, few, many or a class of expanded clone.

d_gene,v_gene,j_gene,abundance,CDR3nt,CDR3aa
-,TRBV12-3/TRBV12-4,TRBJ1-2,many,TGTGCCAGCAGCCAGGGCCTGAGGAGGGGCTACACCTTC,CASSQGLRRGYTF
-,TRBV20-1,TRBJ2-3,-,TGCAGTGCTAGAGATTCGGGCAGACCCACAGATACGCAGTATTTT,CSARDSGRPTDTQYF
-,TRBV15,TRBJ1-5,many,TGTGCCACCAGCTTTGGAAGGGATTTAACCTATAGCAATCAGCCCCAGCATTTT,CATSFGRDLTYSNQPQHF
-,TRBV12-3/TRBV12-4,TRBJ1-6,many,TGTGCCAGCACCACCTTGGCAAAAAATTCACCCCTCCACTTT,CASTTLAKNSPLHF
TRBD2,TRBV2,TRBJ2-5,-,TGTGCCAGCGGTGCGGGACTAGGGGAGACCCAGTACTTC,CASGAGLGETQYF
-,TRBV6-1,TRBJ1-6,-,TGTGCCAGCAGTGAACTACGGGGGATAAATTCACCCCTCCACTTT,CASSELRGINSPLHF
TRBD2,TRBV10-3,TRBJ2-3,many,TGTGCCATCAGTGTTTCGCCCAGCGGGGGGAGCGCAGATACGCAGTATTTT,CAISVSPSGGSADTQYF
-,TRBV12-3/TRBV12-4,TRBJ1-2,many,TGTGCCAGCAGTGGACAGCTCTATGGCTACACCTTC,CASSGQLYGYTF
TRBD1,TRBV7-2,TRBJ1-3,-,TGTGCCAGCAGCTTAGGTCTTTGGGACAGGGCGAACACCATATATTTT,CASSLGLWDRANTIYF
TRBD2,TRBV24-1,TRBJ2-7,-,TGTGCCACCAGTGATTTCAGGCGGGGGGCTTACAATGAGCAGTACTTC,CATSDFRRGAYNEQYF
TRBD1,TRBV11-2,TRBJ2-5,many,TGTGCCAGCAGTCCATGGACAGGGAGGGAGACCCAGTACTTC,CASSPWTGRETQYF
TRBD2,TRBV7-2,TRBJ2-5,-,TGTGCCAGCATCCTGGGAGGGGCCCACAATGAGCAGTACTTC,CASILGGAHNEQYF
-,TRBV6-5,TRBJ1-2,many,TGTGCCAGCAGTACCGGGACGCGCGGCTACACCTTC,CASSTGTRGYTF
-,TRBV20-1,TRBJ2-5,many,TGCAGTGCTATAGTACTAGGAGAGACCCAGTACTTC,CSAIVLGETQYF
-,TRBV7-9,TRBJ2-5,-,TGTGCCAGCAGCTTATCGGGATCTGACAATGAGCAGTACTTC,CASSLSGSDNEQYF
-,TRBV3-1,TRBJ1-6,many,TGTGCCAGCAGCCAAGTTGGGACAACCCCAAATTCACCCCTCCACTTT,CASSQVGTTPNSPLHF
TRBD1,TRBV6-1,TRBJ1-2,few,TGTGCCAACAGTGCCAACAGGGGGGCGACTAACTATGGCTACACCTTC,CANSANRGATNYGYTF
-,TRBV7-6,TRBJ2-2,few,TGTGCCAGCAGCCCCGGGACCCCGAACACCGGGGAGCTGTTTTTT,CASSPGTPNTGELFF
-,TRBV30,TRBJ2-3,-,TGTGCCTGGAGTGTAAGGGTTGCGGATACGCAGTATTTT,CAWSVRVADTQYF
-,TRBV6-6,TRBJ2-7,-,TGTGCCAGCAGCGCCCTGGGGGACTCCGGCGGCGAGCAGTACTTC,CASSALGDSGGEQYF
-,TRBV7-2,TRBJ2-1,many,TGTGCCAGCAGCTTAGTAGCCCAGGCGGGGGAGCAGTTCTTC,CASSLVAQAGEQFF
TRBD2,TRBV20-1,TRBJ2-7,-,TGCAGTGCTAGAGATTCGGTAGCGGGAGTCTACGAGCAGTACTTC,CSARDSVAGVYEQYF
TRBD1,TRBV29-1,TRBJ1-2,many,TGCAGCGTTGAGATGGGGACAGGGGTTGAAGGCTACACCTTC,CSVEMGTGVEGYTF
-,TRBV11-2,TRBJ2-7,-,TGTGCCAGCAGCCCCCGGGGCGCCCTATACTACGAGCAGTACTTC,CASSPRGALYYEQYF
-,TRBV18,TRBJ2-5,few,TGTGCCAGCTCACCATCACACAGCCAAGAGACCCAGTACTTC,CASSPSHSQETQYF
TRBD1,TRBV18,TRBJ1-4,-,TGTGCCAGCTCACCACCGGACAGGGACAAACTGTTTTTT,CASSPPDRDKLFF
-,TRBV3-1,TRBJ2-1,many,TGTGCCAGCAGCCAAGACCGAGTCTTGCTCAATGAGCAGTTCTTC,CASSQDRVLLNEQFF
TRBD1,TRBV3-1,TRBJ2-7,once,TGTGCCAGCAGCCAAGGGACAGGGGAGATCCAGTACTTC,CASSQGTGEIQYF
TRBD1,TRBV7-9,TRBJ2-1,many,TGTGCCAGCAGCTTAGAACAGGGGTCCTACAATGAGCAGTTCTTC,CASSLEQGSYNEQFF
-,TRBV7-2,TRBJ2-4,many,TGTGCCAGCAGCTTAGGTGGGACCAAAAACATTCAGTACTTC,CASSLGGTKNIQYF
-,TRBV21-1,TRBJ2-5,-,TGTGCCAGCAGCAAAGGGGGGCAGGGGGTTAAGACCCAGTACTTC,CASSKGGQGVKTQYF
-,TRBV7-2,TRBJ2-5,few,TGTGCCAGCAGCTTAGTTGCAGGGAAAAAAGAGACCCAGTACTTC,CASSLVAGKKETQYF
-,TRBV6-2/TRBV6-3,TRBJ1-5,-,TGTGCCAGCAGTTACAGGCCTCAGCCCCAGCATTTT,CASSYRPQPQHF
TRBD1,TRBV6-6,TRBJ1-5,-,TGTGCCAGCAGCCAGGGACAGGGGGCTTCCAAGCCCCAGCATTTT,CASSQGQGASKPQHF
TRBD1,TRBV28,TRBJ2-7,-,TGTGCCAGCAGTATACAGGGGGCGCATTCCCAGAGGTCCTGCGAGCAGTACTTC,CASSIQGAHSQRSCEQYF
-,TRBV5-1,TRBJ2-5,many,TGCGCCAGCAGCTTGGTTGCTAGGGAAGAGACCCAGTACTTC,CASSLVAREETQYF
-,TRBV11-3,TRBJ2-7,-,TGTGCCAGCAGCCCCACGGCCGGACTCGGACCAACCTACGAGCAGTACTTC,CASSPTAGLGPTYEQYF
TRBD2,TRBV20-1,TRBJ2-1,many,TGCAGCCTCTACCCAGCGGGGGGGCCTTCAGATTGGAATGAGCAGTTCTTC,CSLYPAGGPSDWNEQFF
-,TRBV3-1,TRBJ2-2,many,TGTGCCAGCAGCCAAGTTCGGGGTTCCGGGGAGCTGTTTTTT,CASSQVRGSGELFF
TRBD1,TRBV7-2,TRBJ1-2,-,TGTGCCAGCAGCTCGACAGGGAGGACCTATGGCTACACCTTC,CASSSTGRTYGYTF
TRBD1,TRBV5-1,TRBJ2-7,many,TGCGCCAGCAGCGTCGACAGGGGATCCTACGAGCAGTACTTC,CASSVDRGSYEQYF
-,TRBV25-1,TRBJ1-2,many,TGTGCCAGCAGAGACAACGGCTATGGCTACACCTTC,CASRDNGYGYTF
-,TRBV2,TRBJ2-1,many,TGTGCCAGCAGTGTCGCCAGACTAGTTATTGAGCAGTTCTTC,CASSVARLVIEQFF
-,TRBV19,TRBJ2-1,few,TGTGCCAGTAACGTCGACCATTCGAAATACAATGAGCAGTTCTTC,CASNVDHSKYNEQFF
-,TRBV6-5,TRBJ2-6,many,TGTGCCAGCAGTTACTCGTTTACAGGAGCCTCTGGGGCCAACGTCCTGACTTTC,CASSYSFTGASGANVLTF
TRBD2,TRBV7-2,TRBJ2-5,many,TGTGCCAGCAGCTTAGCAGCCGGGACTACAGAGACCCAGTACTTC,CASSLAAGTTETQYF
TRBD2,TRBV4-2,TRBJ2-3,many,TGTGCCAGCAGCCCCATAGCGGGGGGGACAGATACGCAGTATTTT,CASSPIAGGTDTQYF
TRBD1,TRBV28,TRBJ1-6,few,TGTGCCAGCAACCCAGCTCAGGGGGGAATTTCACCCCTCCACTTT,CASNPAQGGISPLHF
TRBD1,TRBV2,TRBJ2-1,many,TGTGCCAGCATCCTGACAGGGGCCCATTACAATGAGCAGTTCTTC,CASILTGAHYNEQFF
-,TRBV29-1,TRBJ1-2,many,TGCAGCGTTGAGGAGGGCGGTCGGGACTATGGCTACACCTTC,CSVEEGGRDYGYTF